This passage covers 6 T cell receptor beta chains from one sample sequenced in a study of cytomegalovirus exposure and HLA in healthy donors. Libraries were prepared by immunoSEQ multiplex PCR; TCRdb keeps only in-frame clonotypes and omits some of them. The data hold tens of thousands of clones, with 90% to 95% observed a single time. The sample taken for sequencing was PBMCs. The receptors stem from a man between 18 and 29 years old in good health and CMV-seronegative.

This clone was seen once. The chain carries TRBV19 and TRBJ1-1; D is undetermined. Germline V gene lookup returns CDR1 LNHDA and CDR2 SQIVND (reference sequence). The CDR3 has 14 residues. Trimming took 9 bases from V and 1 from J, leaving 15 bases between them. The CDR3 nucleotides are TGTGCCAGCTCACCTGGGAGGGCGAACACTGAAGCTTTCTTT. This gives the protein CASSPGRANTEAFF.

This sequence joins TRBV29-1 and TRBJ1-1; no clear D. V gave up 5 bases and J gave up 0 bases, with 10 bases separating them. The germline CDR1 and CDR2 sequences are SQVTM and ANQGSEA. The CDR3 spans 13 residues. DNA for the CDR3: TGCAGCGTTCAAGGTCAGTTGAACACTGAAGCTTTCTTT. Amino acid sequence: CSVQGQLNTEAFF.

The chain joins TRBV7-9 to TRBJ1-5; 9 nucleotides agree with TRBD1. The CDR3 is 16 residues long. Germline V gene lookup returns CDR1 SEHNR and CDR2 FQNEAQ (reference sequence). V lost 3 bases and J lost 8; bases outside the gene matches: 11. DNA for the CDR3: TGTGCCAGCAGCTTTTACACAGGGGGCCCAAGGGAGCCCCAGCATTTT. It yields the protein CASSFYTGGPREPQHF.

The table lists this clone with a count of one. The V and J genes are TRBV30 and TRBJ1-4; no reliable D call. Germline lookup yields CDR1 GTSNPN and CDR2 SVGIG (reference sequence). V dropped 3 bases and J dropped 8 bases, with 13 bases sitting between them. CDR3 size: 13 residues. This chain's CDR3 is CAWRGLGGEKLFF. In DNA, the CDR3 is TGTGCCTGGAGAGGCTTGGGAGGAGAAAAACTGTTTTTT.

This chain uses TRBV5-8 with TRBJ2-7; TRBD2 aligns across 16 bases. Per the germline V gene, CDR1 is SGHTS and CDR2 is YDEGEE. There are 16 residues in the CDR3. The V segment lost 4 bases and the J segment 6 bases; nucleotides outside the gene matches: 7. CDR3 residues: CASSQGTSGRASEQYF. The CDR3 coding sequence is TGTGCCAGCAGCCAAGGGACTAGCGGGAGGGCCAGCGAGCAGTACTTC.

CDR3: CASSADRGGSAEAFF. CDR3 nucleotide sequence: TGTGCCAGCAGTGCGGACAGGGGTGGTAGCGCTGAAGCTTTCTTT. V usage is TRBV25-1 and J usage is TRBJ1-1; 9 bases agree with TRBD1. After removal of 4 bases from V and 6 bases from J, the junction contained 9 bases not matched to a gene. CDR1 MGHDK and CDR2 SYGVNS come from the germline V gene. The CDR3 runs to 15 residues.